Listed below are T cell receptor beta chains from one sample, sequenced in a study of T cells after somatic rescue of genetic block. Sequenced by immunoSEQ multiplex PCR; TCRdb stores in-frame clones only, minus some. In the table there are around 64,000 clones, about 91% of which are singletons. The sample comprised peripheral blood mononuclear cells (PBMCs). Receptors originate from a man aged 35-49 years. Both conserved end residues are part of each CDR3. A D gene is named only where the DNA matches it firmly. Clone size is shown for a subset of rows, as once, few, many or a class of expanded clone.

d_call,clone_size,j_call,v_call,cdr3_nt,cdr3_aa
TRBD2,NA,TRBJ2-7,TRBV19,TGTGCCAGTAGTAGTAGCGGGAACTACGAGCAGTACTTC,CASSSSGNYEQYF
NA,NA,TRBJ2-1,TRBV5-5,TGTGCCAGCAGCTTGGGCAGGGACAATTCCGGCTACTACAATGAGCAGTTCTTC,CASSLGRDNSGYYNEQFF
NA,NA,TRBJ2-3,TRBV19,TGTGCCAGTGAGGACTCCACAGATACGCAGTATTTT,CASEDSTDTQYF
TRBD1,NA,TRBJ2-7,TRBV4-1,TGCGCCAGCAGACGGGGGGACAGGGACGCCTACGAGCAGTACTTC,CASRRGDRDAYEQYF
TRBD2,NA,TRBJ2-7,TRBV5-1,TGCGCCAGCAGCTTGGGGACTAGCGGGGAGTACGCGCAGTACTTC,CASSLGTSGEYAQYF
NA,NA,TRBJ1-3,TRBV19,TGTGCCAGTAGTATTCTCACAACGAGCTCTGGAAACACCATATATTTT,CASSILTTSSGNTIYF
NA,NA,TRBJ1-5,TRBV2,TGTGCCAGCAGCAATAGCAATCAGCCCCAGCATTTT,CASSNSNQPQHF
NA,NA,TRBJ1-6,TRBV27,TGTGCCAGCACTACAGGGAGGAATTCACCCCTCCACTTT,CASTTGRNSPLHF
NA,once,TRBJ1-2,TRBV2,TGTGCCAGCACGGGCACCTATGGCTACACCTTC,CASTGTYGYTF
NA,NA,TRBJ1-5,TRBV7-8,TGTGCCAGCAGCTTAAGCGGGAGTAGCAATCAGCCCCAGCATTTT,CASSLSGSSNQPQHF
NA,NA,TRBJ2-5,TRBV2,TGTGCCAGCAGTGCTCAAGAGACCCAGTACTTC,CASSAQETQYF
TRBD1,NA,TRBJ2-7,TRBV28,TGTGCCAGCAGTTGGGACAGGGACGGAGGAGAGCAGTACTTC,CASSWDRDGGEQYF
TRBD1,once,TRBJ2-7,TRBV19,TGTGCCAGCGCCCCTGGGACAGGCCCCTACGAGCAGTACTTC,CASAPGTGPYEQYF
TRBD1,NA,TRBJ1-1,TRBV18,TGTGCCAGCTCTGGGACAGGGGACACTGAAGCTTTCTTT,CASSGTGDTEAFF
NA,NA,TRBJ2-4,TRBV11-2,TGTGCCAGCAGCTTAGGGTCAGGGATAGCCAAAAACATTCAGTACTTC,CASSLGSGIAKNIQYF
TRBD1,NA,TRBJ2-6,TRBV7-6,TGTGCCAGCAGCGTTCAGACAGGGGGCTTTGGGGCCAACGTCCTGACTTTC,CASSVQTGGFGANVLTF
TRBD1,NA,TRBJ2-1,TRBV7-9,TGTGCCAGCAGCCCCAGCAGGGGGCGATCCTACAATGAGCAGTTCTTC,CASSPSRGRSYNEQFF
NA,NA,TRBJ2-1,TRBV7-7,TGTGCCAGCAGCCCCCCGGGTGGGGGGCAGTTCTTC,CASSPPGGGQFF
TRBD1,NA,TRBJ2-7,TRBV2,TGTGCCAGCAGTGAGGCCCCGGGACAGGGGGCGAGTCCCTCCTACGAGCAGTACTTC,CASSEAPGQGASPSYEQYF
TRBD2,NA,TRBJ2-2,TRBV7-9,TGTGCCAGCAGCCATCCCCTAACTAGCGCTACCGGGGAGCTGTTTTTT,CASSHPLTSATGELFF
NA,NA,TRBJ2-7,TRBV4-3,TGCGCCAGCAGCCAAGATGTTTCGGGAACACAGGAGGCTTTGGGGGACGAGCAGTACTTC,CASSQDVSGTQEALGDEQYF
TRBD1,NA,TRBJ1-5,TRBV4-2,TGTGCCAGCAGCCCCACCGGGACAGGGATTCAGCCCCAGCATTTT,CASSPTGTGIQPQHF
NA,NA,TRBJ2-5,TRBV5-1,TGCGCCAGCAGCTCAGCGATAGTCCAGTACTTC,CASSSAIVQYF
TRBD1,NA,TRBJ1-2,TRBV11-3,TGTGCCAGCAGCTCCACAGGGGGCCATGGCTACACCTTC,CASSSTGGHGYTF
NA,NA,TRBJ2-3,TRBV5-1,TGCGCCACCCAGACAGGGGCGGGAGCAGATACGCAGTATTTT,CATQTGAGADTQYF
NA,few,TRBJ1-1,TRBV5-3,TGTGCCAGCAGCCACTTCGGGCAGCTGAACACTGAAGCTTTCTTT,CASSHFGQLNTEAFF
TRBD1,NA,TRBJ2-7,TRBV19,TGTGCCAGTAAGTTTGGTGGGACAGGGAGCTCCTACGAGCAGTACTTC,CASKFGGTGSSYEQYF
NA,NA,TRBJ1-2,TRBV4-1,TGCGCCAGCAGCCAAGATGCTCGGGGGCCGGTGGGCGGCTACACCTTC,CASSQDARGPVGGYTF
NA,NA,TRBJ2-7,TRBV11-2,TGTGCCAGCAGCTTAGAAGCCGGTTCCTACGAGCAGTACTTC,CASSLEAGSYEQYF
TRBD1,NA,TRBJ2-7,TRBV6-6,TGTGCCAGCAGGCCGAGACAGGGGTCCTACGAGCAGTACTTC,CASRPRQGSYEQYF
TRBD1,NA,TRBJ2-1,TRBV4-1,TGCGCCAGCAGCCCAACACAGGGGGCTCTTTCCTACAATGAGCAGTTCTTC,CASSPTQGALSYNEQFF
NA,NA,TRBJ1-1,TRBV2,TGTGCCAGCACTGAACAGAGATTGAACACTGAAGCTTTCTTT,CASTEQRLNTEAFF
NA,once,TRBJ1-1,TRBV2,TGTGCCAGCAGATACAGTATCACTGAAGCTTTCTTT,CASRYSITEAFF
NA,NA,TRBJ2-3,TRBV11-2,TGTGCCAGCAGCACCCCTCCAAGGGGGAATACGCAGTATTTT,CASSTPPRGNTQYF
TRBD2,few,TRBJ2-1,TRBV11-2,TGTGCCAGCAGAAATCGCGCTAGCGGGAGGAATGAGCAGTTCTTC,CASRNRASGRNEQFF
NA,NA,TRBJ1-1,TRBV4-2,TGTGCCAGCAGCCAAGATCAGGGGTGGGGGGGCAAAGGAGCTTTCTTT,CASSQDQGWGGKGAFF
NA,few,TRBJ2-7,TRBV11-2,TGTGCCAGCAGCTTAAGGCGGGTTATTTACGAGCAGTACTTC,CASSLRRVIYEQYF
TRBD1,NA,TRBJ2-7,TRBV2,TGTGCCAGCAGATCGGGACAGGGGTCCTACGAGCAGTACTTC,CASRSGQGSYEQYF
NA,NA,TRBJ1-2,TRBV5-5,TGTGCCAGCAGCTTGTATCGAGGAAGCTATGGCTACACCTTC,CASSLYRGSYGYTF
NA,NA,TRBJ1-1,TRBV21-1,TGTGCCAGCAGCCCCCGGGCGGGACGGCTGTTAGAAGCTTTCTTT,CASSPRAGRLLEAFF
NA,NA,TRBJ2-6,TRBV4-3,TGCGCCAGCAGCCAAGATCAGCCAGTAGGCTCTGGGGCCAACGTCCTGACTTTC,CASSQDQPVGSGANVLTF
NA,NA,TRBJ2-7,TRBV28,TGTGCCAGCAGTTTTATAAGCTCCTACGAGCAGTACTTC,CASSFISSYEQYF
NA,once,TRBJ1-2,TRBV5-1,TGCGCCAGCAGCTTGTTCCTAGGGGACTATGGCTACACCTTC,CASSLFLGDYGYTF
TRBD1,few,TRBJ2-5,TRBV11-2,TGTGCCAGCAGCTTAGATTGGGACAGTCGCCAAGAGACCCAGTACTTC,CASSLDWDSRQETQYF
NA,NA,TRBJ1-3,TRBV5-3,TGTGCCAGAAGCTTTGGGGGGGTGATTGGAAACACCATATATTTT,CARSFGGVIGNTIYF